This note documents a single T cell receptor beta chain sequence. The data stem from a study of T cell changes during pregnancy in multiple sclerosis. Data came from immunoSEQ multiplex PCR; TCRdb stores just in-frame clones and leaves some out. This sample yields 45,000 to 60,000 clones, of which roughly 91% are seen a single time; 0.61% belongs to the top ten. The receptor was derived from a female donor in good health, enrolled as a control in a pregnancy study. Specimen: CD4+ T cells from peripheral blood mononuclear cells, collected after pregnancy.

In nucleotides, the CDR3 is TGCAGTGCTCTATACAGGAACACCATATATTTT. Protein sequence: CSALYRNTIYF. The chain couples TRBV20-1 to TRBJ1-3; perhaps TRBD1 as D (5 bases). CDR3 length: 11 residues. From germline, CDR1 is DFQATT and CDR2 SNEGSKA (reference sequence). V lost 5 bases and J lost 7, with 9 bases in between.